These 14 T cell receptor beta chains were all obtained from the same sample, sequenced in a study of T cells in Graves' hyperthyroidism and ophthalmopathy. RNA transcripts provided the source from which TCR beta CDR3 regions were amplified. Primed by the HTBI set, a first-round RT-PCR was run on the TCR CDR3. TCRdb ran MiXCR on the multiplex PCR reads and lists one entry per CDR3 protein. Counted here are about 350,000 distinct CDR3 sequences, around 13% occurring once; the ten biggest clones make up around 24%. Specimen: blood. Receptors originate from a woman under 40 with Graves' hyperthyroidism.

This clonotype was observed many times. This chain connects TRBV19 to TRBJ1-5; a weak D match, TRBD1 (5 bases). Germline V gene data show CDR1 as LNHDA and CDR2 as SQIVND (reference sequence). The CDR3 consists of 13 residues. Trimming left V 10 bases short and J 2 bases short, with 12 bases between. The CDR3 reads CATSQGGNQPQHF. CDR3 nucleotide sequence: TGTGCCACGTCGCAGGGAGGCAATCAGCCCCAGCATTTT.

The chain carries TRBV5-8 and TRBJ1-1; D remains unclear. The length of the CDR3 is 13 residues. Per the germline V gene, CDR1 is SGHTS and CDR2 is YDEGEE. V gave up 0 bases and J gave up 9 bases, with 12 bases separating them. CDR3 loop: CASSLGREGQAFF. DNA for the CDR3: TGTGCCAGCAGCTTGGGCCGGGAGGGCCAAGCTTTCTTT.

At least ten counts were recorded for this clonotype. This rearrangement joins TRBV11-2 to TRBJ2-5; D not resolved. Between the trimmed V and J ends, which lost 4 bases and 7 bases, there was a span of 10 bases. The CDR3 has 12 residues. CDR1 is SGHAT and CDR2 is FQNNGV in the germline V gene. In DNA form, the CDR3 reads TGTGCCAGCAGCTCTGAACGTAGGACCCAGTACTTC. As protein: CASSSERRTQYF.

The chain employs TRBV30 and TRBJ1-6; possible D gene TRBD1, 5 bases. The V gene lost 2 bases and the J gene lost 9 bases, with 11 bases spanning the gap. CDR1 is GTSNPN and CDR2 is SVGIG in the germline V gene (reference sequence). There are 13 residues in the CDR3. CDR3 nucleotides: TGTGCCTGGAGTTGGGACGTCCCTTCACCCCTCCACTTT. Amino acids: CAWSWDVPSPLHF.

This chain connects TRBV5-6 to TRBJ1-2; D ambiguous. Germline lookup yields CDR1 SGHDT and CDR2 YYEEEE. V dropped 6 bases and J dropped 1 base, with 16 bases sitting between them. CDR3 length equals 15 residues. The CDR3 here is CASTIGVADNYGYTF. CDR3 sequence (DNA): TGTGCCAGCACCATTGGGGTGGCAGATAACTATGGCTACACCTTC.

At least ten counts were recorded for this clonotype. The chain recombines TRBV28 with TRBJ2-7, with a tentative D call TRBD1 (5 bases). CDR1 is MDHEN and CDR2 is SYDVKM in the germline V gene. This CDR3 spans 13 amino acids. The ends were cut back, 3 bases at V and 2 bases at J, with 8 bases in the middle. The CDR3 reads CASSFQGTYEQYF. In nucleotides, the CDR3 is TGTGCCAGCAGTTTTCAGGGCACCTACGAGCAGTACTTC.

Comments on this clonotype: At one end, the junction sequence differs from germline, possibly due to a read error. V and J are TRBV20-1 and TRBJ1-2, with D possibly being TRBD1 (5 bases). The CDR3 runs to 12 residues. Germline V gene sequence: CDR1 DFQATT, CDR2 SNEGSKA (reference sequence). The DNA of the CDR3 is TGCAGTGCTAGGACAGTTAACTATGGCTACGCCTTC. The encoded protein is CSARTVNYGYAF.

The chain has TRBV13 and TRBJ2-1; D ambiguous. CDR1 and CDR2 (germline): PRHDT, FYEKMQ (reference sequence). The CDR3 runs to 13 residues. The V end lost 1 base, the J end lost 9 bases, and 10 bases lay between the germline ends. The CDR3 nucleotides read TGTGCCAGCAGCTTAGACCCGTGGGGTGAGCAGTTCTTC. Translating it yields CASSLDPWGEQFF.

As regards this clonotype: One end of the junction does not line up with germline, which may come from a read error. The V call is TRBV20-1, the J call TRBJ1-1; D is possibly TRBD1 (6 bases). The CDR3 extends over 12 amino acids. Germline CDR1 reads DFQATT; CDR2 reads SNEGSKA (reference sequence). The CDR3 region is CSARAGDTEGFF. The CDR3 region has the DNA TGCAGTGCTAGAGCAGGGGACACTGAAGGTTTCTTT.

This chain uses TRBV5-5 with TRBJ1-5, with 7 bases lining up with TRBD1. The CDR3 runs to 15 residues. Germline lookup yields CDR1 SGHKS and CDR2 YYEKEE (reference sequence). Unmatched junction bases numbered 11, after V lost 3 bases and J lost 8 bases. For the CDR3, the DNA is TGTGCCAGCAGCTCTACCGGCAGGGGGTTGGAGCCCCAGCATTTT. It is translated as CASSSTGRGLEPQHF.

This clonotype has ten or more counts. The chain employs TRBV2 and TRBJ2-1, with 9 nucleotides matching TRBD2. This CDR3 has 14 residues. The V gene's germline CDR1 is SNHLY and CDR2 FYNNEI. The J segment lost 7 bases and the V segment lost 4 bases, leaving 5 bases of the junction unmatched. The CDR3 reads CASSASGTGNEQFF. The DNA for the CDR3 is TGTGCCAGCAGTGCTAGCGGGACCGGGAATGAGCAGTTCTTC.

This clonotype was seen more than once but under ten times. The chain carries TRBV6-1 and TRBJ1-4, with D tentatively TRBD1 (6 bases). CDR1 is MNHNS, CDR2 SASEGT, per germline. Trimming removed 5 bases at V and 7 bases at J, with 11 bases between. This CDR3 is 13 amino acids long. Here the CDR3 reads CASSQTGREKLFF. The DNA of the CDR3 is TGTGCCAGCAGTCAAACAGGGCGTGAAAAACTGTTTTTT.

The DNA of the CDR3 is TGTGCCAGCAATCCCTCACCCCTCCACTTT. This codes for CASNPSPLHF. The V call is TRBV27, the J call TRBJ1-6, with no clear D. There are 10 residues in the CDR3. V lost 7 bases and J 10 bases, leaving 5 bases between the germline ends. Per germline, CDR1 MNHEY and CDR2 SMNVEV (reference sequence).

This clonotype was seen at least ten times. The chain has TRBV11-2 and TRBJ1-2, with a weak D call TRBD1 (6 bases). The CDR3 loop spans 16 amino acids. Trimming removed 5 bases at V and 7 bases at J, with 23 bases between. The germline CDR1 and CDR2 sequences are SGHAT and FQNNGV. DNA of the CDR3: TGTGCCAGCAGCGCCAATTCACAGGGACACCTGGCTGGCTACACCTTC. Its translation is CASSANSQGHLAGYTF.